This TCR beta chain is drawn from a study of blood T cell repertoires in COVID-19. CDR1 and CDR2 (germline): SGHTS, YDEGEE. Trimming at V came to 4 bases and at J to 3 bases, leaving 9 bases not matched to a gene. CDR3 length equals 16 residues. Repertoires were generated with immunoSEQ multiplex PCR, while TCRdb's copy carries only in-frame clones and drops some. Here the sample spans fewer than 85,000 clones, around 90% being singletons. V usage is TRBV5-8 and J usage is TRBJ2-1, with TRBD1 identical over 8 bases. The sample consisted of peripheral blood. The TCR comes from a woman aged 45-59 years in a cohort sampled during active COVID-19. The CDR3 sequence is CASSVSQGEIYNEQFF. The CDR3 bases are TGTGCCAGCAGCGTATCACAGGGGGAGATCTACAATGAGCAGTTCTTC.